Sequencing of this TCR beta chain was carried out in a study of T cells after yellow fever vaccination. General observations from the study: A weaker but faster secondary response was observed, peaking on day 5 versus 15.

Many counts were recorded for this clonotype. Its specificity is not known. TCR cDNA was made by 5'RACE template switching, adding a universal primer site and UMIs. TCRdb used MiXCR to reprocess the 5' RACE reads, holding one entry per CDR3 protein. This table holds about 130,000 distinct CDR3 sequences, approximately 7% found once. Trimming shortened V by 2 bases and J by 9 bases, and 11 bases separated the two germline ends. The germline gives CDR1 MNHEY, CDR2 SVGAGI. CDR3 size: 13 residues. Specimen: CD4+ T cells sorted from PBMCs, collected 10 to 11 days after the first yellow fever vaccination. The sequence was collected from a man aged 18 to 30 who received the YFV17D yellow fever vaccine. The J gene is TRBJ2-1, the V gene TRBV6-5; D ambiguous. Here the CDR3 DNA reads TGTGCCAGCAGTTACAATGGTTGGAGTGAGCAGTTCTTC. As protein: CASSYNGWSEQFF.